This TCR beta chain was observed in a study of CD4+ T cells in melanoma. Study observations and caveats: In melanoma, neoantigen-specific CD4+ T cells reportedly differed in differentiation state. A reported correlation linked neoantigen-specific CD4+ T cells to CD8+, macrophage and B cell function.

The CDR3 sequence is 14 residues long. Germline V gene lookup returns CDR1 MDHEN and CDR2 SYDVKM. J gave up 4 bases and V 4 bases, and 5 bases lay outside the gene matches. As regards this clone: Its antigen is unknown.

TCRdb's copy holds only in-frame clones and misses some; the assay was immunoSEQ multiplex PCR. The table includes about 55,000 clones, nearly 70% detected once. The sequence came from a human donor with melanoma. The V and J genes are TRBV28 and TRBJ1-1; 8 positions agree with TRBD1. Sequences were obtained from tumor tissue. The CDR3 spells CASSSGQGGTEAFF. CDR3 bases: TGTGCCAGCAGTTCCGGACAGGGCGGCACTGAAGCTTTCTTT.